The present T cell receptor beta chain was sequenced within a study of blood T cell repertoires in COVID-19. Study overall: Some COVID-19 samples were acute and others convalescent; all came from the United States, Italy and Spain.

Profiling relied on immunoSEQ multiplex PCR, and the TCRdb table lists in-frame clones only, not all of them. Among some 400,000 clones listed, more than 75% were seen once. Germline loops: CDR1 SGHVS, CDR2 FQNEAQ. Trimming at V came to 7 bases and at J to 8 bases, leaving 14 bases not matched to a gene. The length of the CDR3 is 15 residues. Seattle patient enrollment occurred during active infection, with longitudinal follow-up thereafter. The rearrangement links TRBV7-8 to TRBJ2-1, with 7 positions matching TRBD2. The origin of this receptor is a woman aged 25 to 39 with COVID-19, enrolled during active disease. Sequencing was done on a sample of peripheral blood. DNA of the CDR3: TGTGCCAGCACCCTTGGGAGCGGGGCCGGTGATGAGCAGTTCTTC. Its protein product is CASTLGSGAGDEQFF.